Below are 18 T cell receptor beta chains sequenced from a single sample in a study of blood T cell repertoires in COVID-19. TCRdb's table, derived via immunoSEQ multiplex PCR, lists solely in-frame clones and lacks some. The table lists 200,000 to 300,000 clones, 84% of them singletons, with around 4% in the top ten. The source material was peripheral blood. These receptors were obtained from a man aged 55 to 70 with acute or convalescent COVID-19.

V gene TRBV27 combines with J gene TRBJ2-7; TRBD2 aligns across 11 bases. Unmatched junction bases numbered 6, after V lost 3 bases and J lost 5 bases. CDR1 is MNHEY and CDR2 is SMNVEV in the germline V gene (reference sequence). This CDR3 region has 15 residues. CDR3 nucleotides: TGTGCCAGCAGTTTTTTAGCGGGGGGGTTCCACGAGCAGTACTTC. This codes for CASSFLAGGFHEQYF.

The chain uses TRBV25-1 and TRBJ2-6, with 7 nucleotides matching TRBD1. This CDR3 has 16 amino acids. Germline values: CDR1 MGHDK, CDR2 SYGVNS. V gave up 3 bases and J gave up 0 bases; unmatched junction bases: 2. Written as DNA, the CDR3 is TGTGCCAGCAGTGACAGGGGGAGCTCTGGGGCCAACGTCCTGACTTTC. This gives the protein CASSDRGSSGANVLTF.

The J gene is TRBJ1-5, the V gene TRBV19; a possible D gene is TRBD1 (6 bases). CDR1 and CDR2 (germline): LNHDA, SQIVND (reference sequence). Trimming pared 7 bases from V and 4 bases from J, leaving 14 bases between. This CDR3 has 14 residues. CDR3 sequence reads: CASKPRGGNQPQHF. The DNA for the CDR3 is TGTGCCAGTAAACCAAGGGGGGGAAATCAGCCCCAGCATTTT.

This chain joins TRBV28 and TRBJ1-5, with D unclear. CDR1 and CDR2 (germline): MDHEN, SYDVKM. V lost 1 base to trimming and J lost 6 bases, with 4 bases between them. This CDR3 is 12 amino acids long. The CDR3 region has the DNA TGTGCCAGCAGTTTATTCGGTCAGCCCCAGCATTTT. This codes for CASSLFGQPQHF.

The V gene is TRBV7-2, the J gene TRBJ2-7; D not certain. Trimming stripped 5 bases from V and 3 bases from J, with 17 bases between. Germline CDR1 is SGHTA and CDR2 is FQGNSA. The CDR3 loop spans 15 amino acids. As DNA, the CDR3 is TGTGCCAGCAGCCCGACACCTTTTGTCTTCTACGAGCAGTACTTC. This gives the protein CASSPTPFVFYEQYF.

The chain recombines TRBV29-1 with TRBJ2-1; 9 bases match TRBD2. This CDR3 comprises 15 residues. The V and J ends lost 5 bases and 7 bases, in that order; junction bases with no gene match: 12. CDR1 SQVTM and CDR2 ANQGSEA come from the germline V gene. CDR3 protein: CSVQGGLASPNEQFF. DNA for the CDR3: TGCAGCGTTCAAGGGGGACTAGCATCACCGAATGAGCAGTTCTTC.

The chain couples TRBV2 to TRBJ2-1; a possible D gene is TRBD1 (6 bases). Between the trimmed V and J ends, which lost 8 bases and 9 bases, there was a span of 11 bases. CDR3 length equals 11 residues. Germline values: CDR1 SNHLY, CDR2 FYNNEI. The CDR3 spells CASAEGGEQFF. The CDR3 nucleotides read TGTGCCAGCGCCGAAGGGGGTGAGCAGTTCTTC.

The chain carries TRBV9 and TRBJ2-2; the match to TRBD1 covers 8 bases. This CDR3 has 16 residues. CDR1 and CDR2 (germline): SGDLS, YYNGEE. The ends lost 5 bases at V and 6 bases at J; junction bases unmatched: 12. CDR3 protein: CASRRNTDREAGELFF. Written as DNA, the CDR3 is TGTGCCAGCAGGAGAAATACGGACAGGGAGGCCGGGGAGCTGTTTTTT.

CDR3 residues: CASSVESFWGEVPDTQYF. The CDR3, as DNA: TGTGCCAGCAGCGTAGAGTCTTTTTGGGGAGAGGTCCCAGATACGCAGTATTTT. The chain has TRBV9 and TRBJ2-3, with D possibly being TRBD2 (5 bases). CDR3 length equals 18 residues. The germline gives CDR1 SGDLS, CDR2 YYNGEE. V was pared by 0 bases and J by 4 bases, with 21 bases between.

The chain is built from TRBV29-1 and TRBJ2-1, with 9 bases that match TRBD1. The CDR3 contains 14 residues. Losses at the gene ends were 7 bases for V and 4 bases for J; bases not matched to a gene: 8. CDR1 and CDR2 from the germline V gene are SQVTM and ANQGSEA. The CDR3 sequence: CSAGQGSGYNEQFF. CDR3 sequence (DNA): TGCAGCGCCGGACAGGGGAGTGGGTACAATGAGCAGTTCTTC.

The J gene is TRBJ2-3, the V gene TRBV5-1; TRBD2 agrees at 12 bases. V was clipped by 5 bases and J by 11 bases; unmatched bases: 9. CDR3 size: 14 residues. Germline V CDR1 and CDR2: SGHRS, YFSETQ. CDR3 nucleotide sequence: TGCGCCAGCAGTCCCGGACTAGCGGGGTTTGTGCAGTATTTT. Residues: CASSPGLAGFVQYF.

The V call is TRBV5-1, the J call TRBJ1-3; D remains ambiguous. V was clipped by 4 bases and J by 4 bases, with 9 bases between them. The CDR3 length is 13 residues. The V gene's germline CDR1 is SGHRS and CDR2 YFSETQ. The CDR3 DNA is TGCGCCAGCAGCCCTTCCGGGGGAAACACCATATATTTT. Amino acids: CASSPSGGNTIYF.

The rearrangement links TRBV30 to TRBJ1-6; D might be TRBD1 (6 bases). V lost 3 bases and J 7 bases, leaving 13 bases between the germline ends. CDR1 is GTSNPN and CDR2 is SVGIG in the germline V gene (reference sequence). The CDR3 runs 14 residues. This CDR3 is CAWRRGGGNSPLHF. Written as DNA, the CDR3 is TGTGCCTGGAGAAGAGGGGGTGGCAATTCACCCCTCCACTTT.

This sequence joins TRBV4-3 and TRBJ2-7; possible D gene TRBD1, 6 bases. The CDR3 sequence is 15 residues long. CDR1 and CDR2 from the germline V gene are LGHNA and YSLEER. Trimming removed 0 bases at V and 4 bases at J, with 13 bases between. CDR3: CASSQDPTGSYEQYF. CDR3 nucleotides: TGCGCCAGCAGCCAAGATCCCACAGGGTCTTACGAGCAGTACTTC.

The J gene is TRBJ2-2, the V gene TRBV29-1, with a possible D match to TRBD2 (6 bases). Germline values: CDR1 SQVTM, CDR2 ANQGSEA. Between the trimmed V and J ends, which lost 5 bases and 2 bases, there was a span of 12 bases. The CDR3 consists of 14 residues. CDR3 sequence reads: CSVLAELNTGELFF. DNA of the CDR3: TGCAGCGTTTTAGCGGAGCTAAACACCGGGGAGCTGTTTTTT.

The CDR3 is CASSQDATRTQYF. DNA for the CDR3: TGCGCCAGCAGCCAAGACGCTACGCGTACGCAGTATTTT. V and J are TRBV4-3 and TRBJ2-3; no definite D call. CDR1 and CDR2 (germline): LGHNA, YSLEER. Trimming pared 0 bases from V and 8 bases from J, leaving 9 bases between. CDR3 size: 13 residues.

On this clone itself: Its ends do not fully match the called genes, so a read error is possible. CDR3 in amino acids: CASGVALYSNTGELFF. The DNA of the CDR3 is TGTGCCAGCGGCGTAGCGCTTTACTCGAACACCGGGGAGCTGTTTTTT. This chain uses TRBV9 with TRBJ2-2, with a weak D call TRBD2 (5 bases). The CDR3 length is 16 residues. Per the germline V gene, CDR1 is SGDLS and CDR2 is YYNGEE.

The chain employs TRBV5-1 and TRBJ1-4; D unresolved. CDR1 SGHRS and CDR2 YFSETQ come from the germline V gene. The V and J ends lost 0 bases and 5 bases respectively, with 8 bases between them. CDR3 length: 14 residues. CDR3 sequence: CASSLGEWNEKLFF. The CDR3 region has the DNA TGCGCCAGCAGCTTGGGGGAGTGGAATGAAAAACTGTTTTTT.